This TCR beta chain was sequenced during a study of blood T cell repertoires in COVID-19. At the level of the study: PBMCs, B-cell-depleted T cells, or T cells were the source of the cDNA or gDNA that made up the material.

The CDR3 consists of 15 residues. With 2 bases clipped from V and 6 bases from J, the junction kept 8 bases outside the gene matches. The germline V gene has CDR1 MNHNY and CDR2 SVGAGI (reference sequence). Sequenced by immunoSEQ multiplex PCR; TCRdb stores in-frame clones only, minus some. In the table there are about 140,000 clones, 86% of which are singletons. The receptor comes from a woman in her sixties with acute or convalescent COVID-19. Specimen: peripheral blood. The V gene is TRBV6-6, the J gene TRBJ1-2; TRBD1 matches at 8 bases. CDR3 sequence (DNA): TGTGCCAGCAGTTACCACGACAGGGGATTGGATGGCTACACCTTC. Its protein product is CASSYHDRGLDGYTF.